Presented here are 14 T cell receptor beta chains from one specimen sequenced in a study of tumor-infiltrating lymphocytes in glioblastoma multiforme. TCR beta libraries were built from RNA through three nested multiplex PCR rounds using modified ARM-PCR. TCRdb recomputed calls from the multiplex PCR reads with MiXCR, one row per CDR3 protein. Altogether about 16,000 distinct CDR3 sequences are present, over 65% being singletons, with the ten largest covering approximately 38%. Sequencing input: brain tumor tissue. The receptors come from a male donor with glioblastoma.

The chain couples TRBV6-6 to TRBJ2-7; 10 bases align to TRBD1. This CDR3 spans 18 amino acids. Germline V gene sequence: CDR1 MNHNY, CDR2 SVGAGI (reference sequence). V lost 0 bases, J lost 5 bases, and 13 bases stayed unmatched. CDR3 sequence: CASSYSRNPGQGSDEQYF. As DNA, the CDR3 is TGTGCCAGCAGTTACTCGAGGAACCCGGGACAGGGGTCCGACGAGCAGTACTTC.

Regarding this clonotype: A read error may produce the germline difference seen at one junction end. The chain couples TRBV12-3 or TRBV12-4 to TRBJ2-1; possibly TRBD1 for D (5 bases). The CDR3 extends over 12 amino acids. CDR3 DNA sequence: TGTGCCAGCATAAAGGGGAACAATGAGAAGTTCTTC. It specifies CASIKGNNEKFF.

Worth noting for this clonotype: A junction end diverges from the germline sequence, so it may reflect a read error. V gene TRBV24-1 combines with J gene TRBJ1-2; a weak D match, TRBD1 (6 bases). Germline CDR1 reads KGHDR; CDR2 reads SFDVKD. The CDR3 is made up of 14 amino acids. The CDR3 sequence is CATSDLGTWGSYTF. The CDR3 region has the DNA TGTGCGACCAGTGATTTGGGGACATGGGGAAGCTACACCTTC.

This clonotype came up once. No conserved phenylalanine or tryptophan ends this CDR3, so it is likely a read error. V is TRBV11-2 and J is TRBJ1-5; D is perhaps TRBD1 (5 bases). Germline CDR1 and CDR2: SGHAT and FQNNGV. Trimming pared 11 bases from V and 2 bases from J, leaving 19 bases between. The length of the CDR3 is 15 residues. DNA of the CDR3: TGTGCCGGCGGCTACGGGACGGGGGGCAATCAGCCCCAGCATTTG. Translated: CAGGYGTGGNQPQHL.

The rearrangement links TRBV4-2 to TRBJ2-1; 9 bases agree with TRBD2. Germline lookup yields CDR1 LGHNA and CDR2 YNFKEQ. The CDR3 runs 15 residues. The ends lost 1 base at V and 9 bases at J; junction bases unmatched: 7. CDR3 residues: CASSQVRAGGSEQFF. The CDR3, as DNA: TGTGCCAGCAGCCAAGTTCGAGCGGGAGGATCTGAGCAGTTCTTC.

Comment on this clonotype: Its ends do not fully match the called genes, so a read error is possible. This chain uses TRBV11-3 with TRBJ2-7; weak D call: TRBD2 (5 bases). Germline CDR1 reads SGHNT; CDR2 reads YENEEA. The CDR3 has 13 amino acids. The CDR3 region has the DNA TGTGCCAGCAGCCTATCCATGGTTTACGAGCGGTATTTC. It is translated as CASSLSMVYERYF.

The chain combines TRBV20-1 with TRBJ2-7, with 7 nucleotides matching TRBD1. This CDR3 has 15 residues. CDR1 DFQATT and CDR2 SNEGSKA come from the germline V gene (reference sequence). J was trimmed by 2 bases and V by 0 bases; bases with no gene match: 7. The CDR3 loop is CSARERDRDTYEQYF. The CDR3 bases are TGCAGTGCTAGAGAAAGGGACAGAGACACCTACGAGCAGTACTTC.

To note about this clonotype: The germline gene is not matched at one end of the junction; a read error may be the cause. V usage is TRBV20-1 and J usage is TRBJ2-1; 9 bases are shared with TRBD2. The CDR3 covers 16 residues. Germline values: CDR1 DFQATT, CDR2 SNEGSKA (reference sequence). The CDR3: CSASRPGLAGTNERFF. In DNA form, the CDR3 reads TGCAGTGCTAGTCGACCAGGGCTAGCGGGAACGAATGAGCGGTTCTTC.

This rearrangement joins TRBV20-1 to TRBJ2-1; TRBD2 agrees at 9 bases. The CDR3 totals 15 residues. Germline CDR1 DFQATT, CDR2 SNEGSKA (reference sequence). V gave up 5 bases and J gave up 5 bases; unmatched junction bases: 10. CDR3 sequence reads: CSAEGGLAIDNEQFF. The CDR3 bases are TGCAGTGCTGAGGGGGGACTAGCTATCGACAATGAGCAGTTCTTC.

With respect to this clonotype: The germline gene is not matched at one end of the junction; a read error may be the cause. The genes are TRBV11-2 and TRBJ2-2; 7 nucleotides line up with TRBD2. Looked up from germline, CDR1 is SGHAT and CDR2 is FQNNGV. CDR3 length: 16 residues. CDR3 sequence reads: CASILGASGNTGELFF. The CDR3 DNA sequence: TGTGCCAGCATCTTAGGCGCTAGCGGTAACACCGGGGAACTGTTTTTT. Supplemented by reference TRBV11-2 and TRBJ2-2, the full variable domain reads EAGVAQSPRYKIIEKRQSVAFWCNPISGHATLYWYQQILGQGPKLLIQFQNNGVVDDSQLPKDRFSAERLKGVDSTLKIQPAKLEDSAVYLCASILGASGNTGELFFGEGSRLTVL.

For this clonotype: The junction differs from germline at one of its ends, possibly a read error. The chain couples TRBV11-3 to TRBJ2-1, with TRBD2 identical over 7 bases. The germline gives CDR1 SGHNT, CDR2 YENEEA. The CDR3 is 13 amino acids. CDR3 bases: TGTGCCAGCAACTCGATGGGGGAGGGTGAGCGGTTCTTC. Amino acids: CASNSMGEGERFF.

Remarks on this clonotype: At one of its ends the junction is not consistent with the germline gene, which may arise from a read error. The chain couples TRBV11-2 to TRBJ2-1; possibly TRBD2 for D (6 bases). The germline V gene has CDR1 SGHAT and CDR2 FQNNGV. CDR3 length: 15 amino acids. Here the CDR3 reads CAIIYGAGTLNEHFF. CDR3 nucleotide sequence: TGTGCCATCATCTACGGCGCGGGAACCCTGAATGAGCATTTCTTC. Full variable domain (rest looked up from reference TRBV11-2 and TRBJ2-1): EAGVAQSPRYKIIEKRQSVAFWCNPISGHATLYWYQQILGQGPKLLIQFQNNGVVDDSQLPKDRFSAERLKGVDSTLKIQPAKLEDSAVYLCAIIYGAGTLNEHFFGPGTRLTVL.

J is TRBJ1-4 and V is TRBV6-6; no firm D call. Germline lookup yields CDR1 MNHNY and CDR2 SVGAGI (reference sequence). V was clipped by 2 bases and J by 6 bases, with 10 bases between them. This CDR3 is 14 amino acids long. Written as DNA, the CDR3 is TGTGCCAGCAGTTACCAGAGTAAGGATGAAAAACTGTTTTTT. As protein: CASSYQSKDEKLFF.

This clonotype was counted a single time. The conserved phenylalanine or tryptophan is not found at the CDR3 terminus, so this likely reflects a read error. V usage is TRBV7-9 and J usage is TRBJ2-7, with 9 bases matching TRBD1. Germline values: CDR1 SEHNR, CDR2 FQNEAQ (reference sequence). This CDR3 has 16 residues. The V segment lost 6 bases and the J segment 2 bases; nucleotides outside the gene matches: 11. The CDR3 bases are TGTGCCAGCAGGAGCACGAGACAGGGGGTAACCTACGAGCAGTACTTA. Residues: CASRSTRQGVTYEQYL.